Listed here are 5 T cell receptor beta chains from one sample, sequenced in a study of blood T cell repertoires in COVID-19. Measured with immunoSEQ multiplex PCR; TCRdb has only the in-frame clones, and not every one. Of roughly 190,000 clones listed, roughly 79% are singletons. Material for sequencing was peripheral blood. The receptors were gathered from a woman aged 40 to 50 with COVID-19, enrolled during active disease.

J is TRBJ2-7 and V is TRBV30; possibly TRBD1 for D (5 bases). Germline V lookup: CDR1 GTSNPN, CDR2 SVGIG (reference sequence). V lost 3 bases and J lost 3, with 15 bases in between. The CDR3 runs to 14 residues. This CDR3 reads CAWSQGSGGYEQYF. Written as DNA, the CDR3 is TGTGCCTGGAGCCAGGGTTCGGGCGGCTACGAGCAGTACTTC.

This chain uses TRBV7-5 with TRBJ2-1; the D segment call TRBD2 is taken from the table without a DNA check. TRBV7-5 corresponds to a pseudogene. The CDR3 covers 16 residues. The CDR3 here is CARSHLPRSSYNEQFF. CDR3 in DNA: TGTGCCAGAAGCCACCTTCCTAGGAGCTCCTACAATGAGCAGTTCTTC.

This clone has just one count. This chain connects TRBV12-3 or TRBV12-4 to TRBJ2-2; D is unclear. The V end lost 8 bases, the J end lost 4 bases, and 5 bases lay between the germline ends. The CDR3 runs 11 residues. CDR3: CASYLTGELFF. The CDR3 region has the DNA TGTGCCAGCTATCTCACCGGGGAGCTGTTTTTT.

The CDR3 DNA is TGTGCCAGCAGTTACAGAGACAGGGGGAAAAACACTGAAGCTTTCTTT. Translating gives CASSYRDRGKNTEAFF. This rearrangement joins TRBV6-6 to TRBJ1-1, with TRBD1 matching 9 bases. The V gene end was trimmed by 2 bases and the J gene end by 2 bases; junction bases not matched to a gene: 6. The CDR3 loop spans 16 amino acids. Germline CDR1 MNHNY, CDR2 SVGAGI (reference sequence).

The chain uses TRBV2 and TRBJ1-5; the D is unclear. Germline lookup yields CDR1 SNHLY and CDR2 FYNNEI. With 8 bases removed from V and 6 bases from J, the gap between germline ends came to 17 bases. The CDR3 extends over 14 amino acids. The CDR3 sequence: CASSYLPPSQPQHF. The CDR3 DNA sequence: TGTGCCAGCTCCTATCTCCCTCCAAGTCAGCCCCAGCATTTT.